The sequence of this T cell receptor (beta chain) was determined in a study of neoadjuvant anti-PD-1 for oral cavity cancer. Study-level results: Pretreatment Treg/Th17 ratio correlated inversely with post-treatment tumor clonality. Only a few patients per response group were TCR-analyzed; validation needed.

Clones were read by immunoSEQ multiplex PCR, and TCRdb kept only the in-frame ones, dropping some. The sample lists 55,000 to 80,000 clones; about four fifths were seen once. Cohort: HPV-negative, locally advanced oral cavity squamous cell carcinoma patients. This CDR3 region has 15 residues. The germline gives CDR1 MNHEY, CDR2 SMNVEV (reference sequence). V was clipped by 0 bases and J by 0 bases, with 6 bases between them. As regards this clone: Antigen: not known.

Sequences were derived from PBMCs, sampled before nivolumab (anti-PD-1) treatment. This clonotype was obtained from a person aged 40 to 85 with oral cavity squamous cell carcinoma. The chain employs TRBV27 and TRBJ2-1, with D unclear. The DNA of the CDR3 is TGTGCCAGCAGTTTATCCTGGAGCTCCTACAATGAGCAGTTCTTC. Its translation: CASSLSWSSYNEQFF.